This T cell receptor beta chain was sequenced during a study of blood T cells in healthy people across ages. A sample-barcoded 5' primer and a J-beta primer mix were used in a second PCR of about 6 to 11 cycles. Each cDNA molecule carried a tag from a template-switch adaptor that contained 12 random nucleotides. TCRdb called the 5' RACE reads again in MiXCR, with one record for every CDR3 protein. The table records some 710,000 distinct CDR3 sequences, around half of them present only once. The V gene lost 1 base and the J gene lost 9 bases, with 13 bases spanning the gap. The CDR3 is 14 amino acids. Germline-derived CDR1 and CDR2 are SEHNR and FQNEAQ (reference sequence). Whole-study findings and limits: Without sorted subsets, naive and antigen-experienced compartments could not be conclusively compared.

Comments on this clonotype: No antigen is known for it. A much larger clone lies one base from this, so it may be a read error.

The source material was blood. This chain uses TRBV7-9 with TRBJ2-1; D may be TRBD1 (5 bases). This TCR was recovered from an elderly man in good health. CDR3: CASSLGQGVAEQFF. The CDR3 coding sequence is TGTGCCAGCAGCTTAGGTCAGGGTGTCGCTGAGCAGTTCTTC.